The 15 T cell receptor beta chains presented below share a single source sample, sequenced in a study of T cells after yellow fever vaccination (dated by TCRdb to 2018 to 2020). This specimen's treatment or condition label, per the study, means: live attenuated yellow fever vaccine strain. The method was 5' RACE. The sequencing machine was an Illumina HiSeq 2500. TCRdb took the public reads, trimmed them with fastp at Q25, ran MiXCR for clone calling and kept in-frame beta chains. Rows matching on CDR3 protein sequence are summarized as one entry with the most common DNA and genes. Counted in this sample were about 350,000 distinct CDR3 sequences; approximately 10% of them appeared once. The ten top clones hold around 18% of the sample. The specimen was PBMCs, collected on the day of the first yellow fever vaccination. The origin of the receptors is a man aged 18 to 30 who received the YFV17D yellow fever vaccine.

This sequence joins TRBV7-3 and TRBJ2-5; tentatively, D is TRBD1 (6 bases). Trimming shortened V by 5 bases and J by 4 bases, and 17 bases separated the two germline ends. Germline V gene data show CDR1 as SGHTA and CDR2 as FQGTGA. This CDR3 comprises 15 residues. The CDR3 bases are TGTGCCAGCAGCCGGAGGTCAGGGGCGGGAGAGACCCAGTACTTC. The encoded protein is CASSRRSGAGETQYF.

This clonotype was counted a few times. This sequence joins TRBV6-1 and TRBJ2-7, with 9 nucleotides matching TRBD1. Germline values: CDR1 MNHNS, CDR2 SASEGT. The trim removed 1 base at V and 4 bases at J, leaving 2 bases unmatched. The CDR3 extends over 14 amino acids. The CDR3 nucleotides read TGTGCCAGCAGTGAAGAACAGGGGGCTTACGAGCAGTACTTC. It is translated as CASSEEQGAYEQYF.

This clonotype has only a few counts. This chain joins TRBV14 and TRBJ1-2; D unclear. The germline V gene has CDR1 SGHDN and CDR2 FVKESK. Trimming shortened V by 1 base and J by 5 bases, and 11 bases separated the two germline ends. The CDR3 runs 14 residues. In DNA, the CDR3 is TGTGCCAGCAGCCAAGGCAACGGCGGGTATGGCTACACCTTC. Translated: CASSQGNGGYGYTF.

The V call is TRBV29-1, the J call TRBJ1-1, with D hard to call. CDR3 length: 13 residues. Deletions cut 5 bases from V and 8 bases from J, with 18 bases between. Germline V lookup: CDR1 SQVTM, CDR2 ANQGSEA. CDR3 coding DNA: TGCAGCGTTTCGGGTCTAGAGGGTCCCGAAGCTTTCTTT. This gives the protein CSVSGLEGPEAFF.

This clonotype showed up just a few times. This chain connects TRBV5-1 to TRBJ2-1; 16 bases agree with TRBD2. J lost 3 bases, V lost 3 bases, and 3 bases had no gene match. There are 17 residues in the CDR3. The germline gives CDR1 SGHRS, CDR2 YFSETQ. The CDR3 sequence is CASSWGLAGGLYNEQFF. CDR3 bases: TGCGCCAGCAGCTGGGGACTAGCGGGGGGGCTCTACAATGAGCAGTTCTTC.

Only a few counts were recorded for this clonotype. V gene TRBV5-4 combines with J gene TRBJ2-1; D perhaps matches TRBD2 (5 bases). Germline V gives CDR1 SGHNT, CDR2 YYREEE (reference sequence). This CDR3 is 15 amino acids long. V lost 4 bases to trimming and J lost 3 bases, with 14 bases between them. Here the CDR3 reads CASSGLSGFYNEQFF. The CDR3 bases are TGTGCCAGCAGCGGACTGTCGGGGTTCTACAATGAGCAGTTCTTC.

This clonotype was recorded a few times. This chain links TRBV4-2 with TRBJ2-3, with D perhaps being TRBD1 or TRBD2 (5 bases each). There are 15 residues in the CDR3. Trimming cost V 6 bases and J 3 bases, with 16 bases left between them. The germline gives CDR1 LGHNA, CDR2 YNFKEQ. DNA of the CDR3: TGTGCCAGCAGTCGCCGGGACGCTGTTACAGATACGCAGTATTTT. Translated, it gives CASSRRDAVTDTQYF.

The sample holds a few counts of this clonotype. The chain links TRBV7-9 to TRBJ2-5; D possibly uses TRBD1 or TRBD2 (6 bases each). The CDR3 contains 14 residues. V gave up 2 bases and J gave up 5 bases, with 12 bases separating them. Germline CDR1 and CDR2: SEHNR and FQNEAQ (reference sequence). The CDR3 DNA follows: TGTGCCAGCAGCTTATTGGGGGGCATCGAGACCCAGTACTTC. As protein: CASSLLGGIETQYF.

This chain joins TRBV20-1 and TRBJ1-5, with D uncertain. Per germline, CDR1 DFQATT and CDR2 SNEGSKA (reference sequence). The CDR3 length is 14 residues. V dropped 3 bases and J dropped 3 bases, with 12 bases sitting between them. Here the CDR3 DNA reads TGCAGTGCTAGTGACCGTGCCTTCAATCAGCCCCAGCATTTT. Encoded protein: CSASDRAFNQPQHF.

The chain is built from TRBV28 and TRBJ1-5; D remains ambiguous. V gave up 1 base and J gave up 6 bases, with 4 bases separating them. The CDR3 consists of 12 residues. Germline V gene sequence: CDR1 MDHEN, CDR2 SYDVKM. CDR3 in DNA: TGTGCCAGCAGTTTATATAGTCAGCCCCAGCATTTT. It yields the protein CASSLYSQPQHF.

The J gene is TRBJ1-1, the V gene TRBV5-1, with D unresolved. This CDR3 spans 13 amino acids. In germline, CDR1 is SGHRS, CDR2 YFSETQ. V was shortened by 2 bases and J by 6 bases, with 11 bases between the two germline ends. CDR3 DNA sequence: TGCGCCAGCAGCTTAGGGATGAATGCTGAAGCTTTCTTT. Translating gives CASSLGMNAEAFF.

This clonotype was recorded many times. The chain carries TRBV5-1 and TRBJ2-6; D not resolved. The CDR3 extends over 15 amino acids. Germline values: CDR1 SGHRS, CDR2 YFSETQ. V lost 0 bases to trimming and J lost 3 bases, with 7 bases between them. The CDR3 loop is CASSLGGGGANVLTF. The CDR3 nucleotides read TGCGCCAGCAGCTTGGGAGGCGGTGGGGCCAACGTCCTGACTTTC.

In this sample, this clonotype turned up a few times. The chain recombines TRBV19 with TRBJ2-5; D not certain. Germline values: CDR1 LNHDA, CDR2 SQIVND (reference sequence). This CDR3 has 13 amino acids. Trimming removed 2 bases from V and 1 base from J, with 5 bases in between. For the CDR3, the DNA is TGTGCCAGTAGTATAAAAGGCCAAGAGACCCAGTACTTC. It specifies CASSIKGQETQYF.

J is TRBJ1-4 and V is TRBV7-2, with 7 bases that match TRBD1. CDR1 SGHTA and CDR2 FQGNSA come from the germline V gene. J was trimmed by 7 bases and V by 5 bases; bases with no gene match: 7. The CDR3 is made up of 14 amino acids. The CDR3, as DNA: TGTGCCAGCAGCATAAGGGGGCCGGGTGAAAAACTGTTTTTT. Amino acid sequence: CASSIRGPGEKLFF.

V and J are TRBV29-1 and TRBJ2-6, with a tentative D call TRBD1 (5 bases). Between the trimmed V and J ends, which lost 2 bases and 4 bases, there was a span of 9 bases. CDR1 and CDR2 (germline): SQVTM, ANQGSEA. The CDR3 runs 14 residues. The CDR3 region has the DNA TGCAGCGTTGAATCAGGGAACGGGGCCAACGTCCTGACTTTC. Translation: CSVESGNGANVLTF.